The rows below give T cell receptor beta chains drawn from one sample of a study of breast tumors, draining lymph nodes, adjacent tissues. In TCRdb, the multiplex PCR reads were re-called with MiXCR into one record per CDR3 protein. This table holds some 250,000 distinct CDR3 sequences, under 40% found once. Material for sequencing was axillary lymph node tissue. All receptors derive from a female donor with breast cancer. Some clones in this sample may be carry-over from other donors' samples. CDR3s include the opening cysteine and the closing phenylalanine or tryptophan. A D gene is named only where the DNA matches it firmly. The size field is filled for only some rows; it gives once, few, many or a size class.

size,D,V,J,DNA,CDR3
NA,NA,TRBV28,TRBJ1-4,TGTGCCAGCAGTTTATTTCCTATAGGGGAAAAACTGTTTTTT,CASSLFPIGEKLFF
NA,NA,TRBV13,TRBJ1-1,TGTGCCAGCAGCATGAACACTGAAGCTTTCTTT,CASSMNTEAFF
NA,TRBD2,TRBV24-1,TRBJ2-7,TGTGCCTCGGGCCGCGGGAGTTACGAGCAGTACTTC,CASGRGSYEQYF
many,NA,TRBV11-3,TRBJ2-5,TGTGCCAGCAGCTCCAGACAGGGAGGCGAGACCCAGTACTTC,CASSSRQGGETQYF
few,TRBD2,TRBV18,TRBJ2-3,TGTGCCAGCTCACCACGGGGACTAGCGGGATTCACAGATACGCAGTATTTT,CASSPRGLAGFTDTQYF
NA,TRBD2,TRBV27,TRBJ2-1,TGTGCCAGCAGTTTAGGTGGGACTAGCTTTGGCGAGCAGCTCTTC,CASSLGGTSFGEQLF
many,TRBD1,TRBV5-1,TRBJ2-1,TGCGCCAGCTACCTAGAGGGGGCATACAATGAGCAGTTCTTC,CASYLEGAYNEQFF
NA,NA,TRBV7-3,TRBJ2-3,TGTGCCAGCAGCTTATGTAAAGCAGATACGCAGTATTTT,CASSLCKADTQYF
many,TRBD1,TRBV2,TRBJ1-5,TGTGCCAGCAGTGATTCAGGGGGCTGGCAGCCCCAGCATTTT,CASSDSGGWQPQHF
many,NA,TRBV20-1,TRBJ2-2,TGCAGTGCTAGCCCGCCCACCGGGGAGCTGTTTTTT,CSASPPTGELFF
many,NA,TRBV14,TRBJ2-1,TGTGCCAGCAGCCGCTATACAGGGAACTCCTACAATGAGCAGTTCTTC,CASSRYTGNSYNEQFF